Shown below are 16 T cell receptor beta chains from a single sample sequenced in a study of cytomegalovirus exposure and HLA in healthy donors. The PCR employed 60 Vbeta primers together with 13 Jbeta primers. Clones were sequenced by immunoSEQ multiplex PCR, and TCRdb holds only the in-frame ones, with some missing. The table includes about 150,000 clones, around 82% detected once. Material: PBMCs. These receptors all come from a boy between 2 and 10 years old in good health and CMV-seronegative.

The rearrangement joins TRBV6-6 to TRBJ1-1; 9 bases line up with TRBD1. Looked up from germline, CDR1 is MNHNY and CDR2 is SVGAGI (reference sequence). This CDR3 has 13 residues. V dropped 6 bases and J dropped 5; count of bases not matched to a gene: 4. The DNA for the CDR3 is TGTGCCAGCAGGGACAGGGGTTGGACTGAAGCTTTCTTT. Amino acid sequence: CASRDRGWTEAFF.

The V call is TRBV5-6, the J call TRBJ2-5; TRBD2 matches 7 bases. V gave up 2 bases and J gave up 5 bases; unmatched junction bases: 6. There are 14 residues in the CDR3. Looked up from germline, CDR1 is SGHDT and CDR2 is YYEEEE. The CDR3 reads CASSFSGRGETQYF. CDR3 DNA sequence: TGTGCCAGCAGCTTTAGCGGGCGAGGCGAGACCCAGTACTTC.

CDR3 protein: CASSLGGGYTF. The CDR3 region has the DNA TGCGCCAGCAGCCTAGGGGGTGGCTACACCTTC. V is TRBV4-1 and J is TRBJ1-2, with a tentative D call TRBD1 (6 bases). The CDR3 runs to 11 residues. The V gene's germline CDR1 is MGHRA and CDR2 YSYEKL. Trimming cost V 4 bases and J 7 bases, with 7 bases left between them.

This clone is a singleton in its sample. CDR3 sequence reads: CASSMGASGNFGELFF. The CDR3 DNA reads as TGTGCCAGTAGTATGGGGGCTAGCGGGAATTTCGGGGAGCTGTTTTTT. The chain employs TRBV19 and TRBJ2-2; 9 positions agree with TRBD2. Germline CDR1 LNHDA, CDR2 SQIVND (reference sequence). V lost 3 bases and J lost 7; bases outside the gene matches: 9. The CDR3 consists of 16 residues.

This clone was picked up a small number of times. The chain joins TRBV6-1 to TRBJ2-5; TRBD1 agrees at 9 bases. From germline, CDR1 is MNHNS and CDR2 SASEGT. The CDR3 has 15 amino acids. V gave up 5 bases and J gave up 5 bases; unmatched junction bases: 9. The DNA of the CDR3 is TGTGCCAGCAGTTCAGACAGGGGGGGTGGGGAGACCCAGTACTTC. Residues: CASSSDRGGGETQYF.

The V and J genes are TRBV11-1 and TRBJ2-3, with D maybe TRBD2 (6 bases). The CDR3 totals 14 residues. From germline, CDR1 is SGHAT and CDR2 FQDESV (reference sequence). Trimming took off 5 bases at V and 6 bases at J, with 15 bases between the two ends. DNA of the CDR3: TGTGCCAGCAGCCTGGGGGGACCAAGGGATACGCAGTATTTT. It is translated as CASSLGGPRDTQYF.

The CDR3 region has the DNA TGTGCCACCAGCAGGCAACGGACAGGAAACAATGAGCAGTTCTTC. Protein product: CATSRQRTGNNEQFF. The chain couples TRBV15 to TRBJ2-1; 7 bases line up with TRBD1. The CDR3 loop spans 15 amino acids. Germline V CDR1 and CDR2: LNHNV, YYDKDF (reference sequence). Losses at the gene ends were 3 bases for V and 5 bases for J; bases not matched to a gene: 7.

The chain's CDR3 is CASSLGLANLKETQYF. For the CDR3, the DNA is TGTGCCAGCAGCTTAGGACTAGCTAACTTGAAAGAGACCCAGTACTTC. The gene calls are TRBV7-9 and TRBJ2-5, with TRBD2 matching over 7 bases. In germline, CDR1 is SEHNR, CDR2 FQNEAQ (reference sequence). V dropped 1 base and J dropped 3; count of bases not matched to a gene: 8. The CDR3 runs 16 residues.

The J gene is TRBJ1-1, the V gene TRBV5-1; maybe TRBD1 (6 bases). Trimming shortened V by 4 bases and J by 4 bases, and 20 bases separated the two germline ends. The CDR3 consists of 16 residues. Germline CDR1 SGHRS, CDR2 YFSETQ. The CDR3 here is CASSPVGGGWGTEAFF. CDR3 coding DNA: TGCGCCAGCAGCCCTGTTGGGGGCGGTTGGGGCACTGAAGCTTTCTTT.

This chain joins TRBV10-1 and TRBJ2-7; TRBD1 aligns across 9 bases. V was pared by 5 bases and J by 5 bases, with 4 bases of the junction left unmatched. CDR3 length: 13 residues. Germline CDR1 is WNHNN and CDR2 is SYGVQD (reference sequence). CDR3 sequence: CASSRDREDEQYF. CDR3 bases: TGCGCCAGCAGTAGGGACAGGGAGGACGAGCAGTACTTC.

V is TRBV4-1 and J is TRBJ2-3; 8 nucleotides align to TRBD1. Germline V gene sequence: CDR1 MGHRA, CDR2 YSYEKL. This CDR3 region has 13 residues. V was pared by 5 bases and J by 5 bases, with 3 bases of the junction left unmatched. The CDR3 region is CASSGQGVDTQYF. The CDR3 bases are TGCGCCAGCAGCGGACAGGGTGTAGATACGCAGTATTTT.

The V and J genes are TRBV6-6 and TRBJ2-1, with 7 bases lining up with TRBD1. The CDR3 consists of 12 residues. V was clipped by 5 bases and J by 10 bases; unmatched bases: 5. CDR1 and CDR2 from the germline V gene are MNHNY and SVGAGI (reference sequence). CDR3 loop: CASSPTGDEQFF. CDR3 nucleotide sequence: TGTGCCAGCAGTCCCACAGGGGACGAGCAGTTCTTC.

The chain is built from TRBV7-9 and TRBJ2-7; D gene uncertain. The germline gives CDR1 SEHNR, CDR2 FQNEAQ (reference sequence). CDR3 length equals 15 residues. Trimming removed 4 bases at V and 5 bases at J, with 18 bases between. The chain's CDR3 is CASSSPAQRTDEQYF. The CDR3 DNA follows: TGTGCCAGCAGCTCCCCCGCACAGAGAACGGACGAGCAGTACTTC.

The chain recombines TRBV5-4 with TRBJ2-7; 7 nucleotides align to TRBD2. V lost 4 bases to trimming and J lost 3 bases; unmatched junction nucleotides: 7. This CDR3 region has 14 residues. Germline V gene data show CDR1 as SGHNT and CDR2 as YYREEE (reference sequence). CDR3 DNA: TGTGCCAGCAGCGACCTAGCGGAGGGCTACGAGCAGTACTTC. It codes for CASSDLAEGYEQYF.

J is TRBJ2-7 and V is TRBV29-1; D may be TRBD2 (5 bases). The CDR3 sequence is 14 residues long. Germline CDR1 is SQVTM and CDR2 is ANQGSEA. Trimming took off 7 bases at V and 0 bases at J, with 16 bases between the two ends. CDR3 nucleotide sequence: TGCAGCGCCCTCGGACGGGGTAGCTCCTACGAGCAGTACTTC. This sequence encodes CSALGRGSSYEQYF.

The chain employs TRBV15 and TRBJ2-7; 7 bases agree with TRBD2. CDR3 size: 14 residues. With V trimmed by 5 bases and J by 4 bases, 8 bases remained unmatched. Germline CDR1 LNHNV, CDR2 YYDKDF (reference sequence). CDR3 coding DNA: TGTGCCACCAGCGACCGGACTAGTACTTACGAGCAGTACTTC. Encoded protein: CATSDRTSTYEQYF.